These 6 T cell receptor beta chains were sequenced from one sample in a study of monozygotic twins with inflammatory bowel disease. Reanalyzing the 5' RACE reads, TCRdb keeps one entry per CDR3 protein, without DNA. The sample has approximately 390,000 distinct CDR3 sequences. The sample taken for sequencing was blood. All receptors come from a human donor with ulcerative colitis or Crohn's disease, or a healthy co-twin of an affected twin (not recorded which).

The chain joins TRBV3-1 to TRBJ1-1. This CDR3 region has 13 residues. Germline V gene data show CDR1 as LGHDT and CDR2 as YNNKEL (reference sequence). The CDR3: CASSQARVTEAFF.

The gene calls are TRBV18 and TRBJ2-1; the TCRdb D gene call, TRBD2, has no DNA to confirm it. The V gene's germline CDR1 is KGHSH and CDR2 LQKENI. The CDR3 is 15 residues long. CDR3 protein: CASSLGLAGYGEQFF.

The chain carries TRBV29-1 and TRBJ1-1; as DNA is missing, the TRBD1 call by TCRdb cannot be tested. CDR1 SQVTM and CDR2 ANQGSEA come from the germline V gene. The CDR3 extends over 13 amino acids. The CDR3 is CSVSRGMNTEAFF.

This chain joins TRBV7-2 and TRBJ2-7; TCRdb gives TRBD1 as the D gene, but with no DNA this cannot be confirmed. The CDR3 spans 15 residues. Germline V gives CDR1 SGHTA, CDR2 FQGNSA. The CDR3: CASTTGAAGTYEQYF.

The chain employs TRBV29-1 and TRBJ2-7; without DNA, the TCRdb call of TRBD1 cannot be checked. Germline V gene lookup returns CDR1 SQVTM and CDR2 ANQGSEA. The CDR3 has 14 residues. The CDR3 loop reads CSVVIGQGSYEQYF.

The gene calls are TRBV28 and TRBJ2-1; TCRdb reports TRBD1, a call that lacks DNA to check it against. Germline V gene data show CDR1 as MDHEN and CDR2 as SYDVKM. The CDR3 spans 11 residues. The chain's CDR3 is CASSLRAKQFF.